The 29 T cell receptor beta chains reported below all come from one sample, sequenced in a study of cytomegalovirus exposure and HLA in healthy donors. PCR amplification relied on 60 Vbeta primers (plus 13 Jbeta primers). Only in-frame clones appear in the TCRdb table, and some are missing; sequencing was by immunoSEQ multiplex PCR. The sample lists approximately 150,000 clones, roughly 74% seen once, with 3.3% in the top ten. Sequences were obtained from PBMCs. The receptors derive from a man between 40 and 49 years old in good health and CMV-seronegative.

The V gene is TRBV6-4, the J gene TRBJ1-1; TRBD1 matches at 10 bases. Trimming at V came to 2 bases and at J to 5 bases, leaving 5 bases not matched to a gene. The germline CDR1 and CDR2 sequences are MRHNA and SNTAGT. This CDR3 spans 15 amino acids. In DNA form, the CDR3 reads TGTGCCAGCAGTGACCCTGGGACAGGGGTTACTGAAGCTTTCTTT. This gives the protein CASSDPGTGVTEAFF.

The chain links TRBV7-9 to TRBJ1-5, with D maybe TRBD1 (5 bases). There are 16 residues in the CDR3. Germline V gene lookup returns CDR1 SEHNR and CDR2 FQNEAQ (reference sequence). The V end lost 3 bases, the J end lost 3 bases, and 15 bases lay between the germline ends. CDR3 sequence: CASSFIGRGLNQPQHF. CDR3 nucleotide sequence: TGTGCCAGCAGCTTTATCGGACGGGGACTCAATCAGCCCCAGCATTTT.

The chain has TRBV2 and TRBJ2-7; 10 bases match TRBD1. The CDR3 has 15 residues. The V gene's germline CDR1 is SNHLY and CDR2 FYNNEI. Trimming took 6 bases from V and 5 from J; bases not matched to a gene: 10. The CDR3 region is CASSSPTGTGDEQYF. In DNA form, the CDR3 reads TGTGCCAGCAGCAGCCCTACCGGGACAGGGGACGAGCAGTACTTC.

The chain carries TRBV30 and TRBJ1-6; D unclear. CDR3 length: 17 amino acids. The V end lost 8 bases, the J end lost 0 bases, and 20 bases lay between the germline ends. Germline V lookup: CDR1 GTSNPN, CDR2 SVGIG (reference sequence). CDR3 in amino acids: CARNSGSRSSYNSPLHF. The CDR3 DNA is TGTGCCAGAAACAGCGGGTCCCGAAGCTCCTATAATTCACCCCTCCACTTT.

This clone appeared a few times. This chain links TRBV7-9 with TRBJ2-5; 7 nucleotides agree with TRBD2. V dropped 2 bases and J dropped 2; count of bases not matched to a gene: 5. CDR3 length: 15 residues. CDR1 and CDR2 (germline): SEHNR, FQNEAQ (reference sequence). The CDR3 reads CASSLLAEGQETQYF. CDR3 sequence (DNA): TGTGCCAGCAGCTTACTAGCGGAAGGTCAAGAGACCCAGTACTTC.

The V call is TRBV5-1, the J call TRBJ2-1, with D possibly matching TRBD1 (7 bases). The germline gives CDR1 SGHRS, CDR2 YFSETQ. The CDR3 has 13 residues. V lost 3 bases to trimming and J lost 10 bases, with 14 bases between them. CDR3 residues: CASSWGVGGEQFF. DNA of the CDR3: TGCGCCAGCAGCTGGGGGGTAGGGGGCGAGCAGTTCTTC.

The chain joins TRBV15 to TRBJ2-3; a possible D gene is TRBD1 (6 bases). CDR1 and CDR2 from the germline V gene are LNHNV and YYDKDF (reference sequence). This CDR3 has 16 amino acids. The V end lost 3 bases, the J end lost 5 bases, and 18 bases lay between the germline ends. DNA for the CDR3: TGTGCCACCAGCAGCACCCACAGGGTTTGGGGAGATACGCAGTATTTT. Translation gives CATSSTHRVWGDTQYF. The full variable domain, in which reference TRBV15 and TRBJ2-3 provide the parts outside the CDR3, is DAMVIQNPRYQVTQFGKPVTLSCSQTLNHNVMYWYQQKSSQAPKLLFHYYDKDFNNEADTPDNFQSRRPNTSFCFLDIRSPGLGDTAMYLCATSSTHRVWGDTQYFGPGTRLTVL.

In DNA, the CDR3 is TGTGCCAGCAGTTCCGGGGGGCCTGGGGAAAAACTGTTTTTT. It yields the protein CASSSGGPGEKLFF. The chain is built from TRBV27 and TRBJ1-4, with D maybe TRBD1 (6 bases). This CDR3 region has 14 residues. Germline V CDR1 and CDR2: MNHEY, SMNVEV (reference sequence). V was shortened by 4 bases and J by 8 bases, with 14 bases between the two germline ends.

V gene TRBV5-4 combines with J gene TRBJ2-1; D unclear. CDR1 is SGHNT and CDR2 is YYREEE in the germline V gene (reference sequence). CDR3 size: 13 residues. The V end was cut by 6 bases, the J end by 0 bases, with 7 bases between. CDR3 nucleotide sequence: TGTGCCAGCACCTCCGGCTCCTACAATGAGCAGTTCTTC. It translates to CASTSGSYNEQFF.

The chain employs TRBV2 and TRBJ1-5, with a possible D match to TRBD1 (6 bases). This CDR3 is built from 14 residues. V lost 3 bases to trimming and J lost 11 bases, with 17 bases between them. Germline CDR1 and CDR2: SNHLY and FYNNEI. The CDR3 sequence: CASSENRVESAQHF. The DNA of the CDR3 is TGTGCCAGCAGTGAGAACAGGGTAGAGTCTGCCCAGCATTTT.

The chain combines TRBV27 with TRBJ2-1; the match to TRBD2 covers 9 bases. CDR3 length: 15 residues. Looked up from germline, CDR1 is MNHEY and CDR2 is SMNVEV (reference sequence). The V and J ends lost 4 bases and 8 bases, in that order; junction bases with no gene match: 9. The CDR3: CASSSPQRGEHEQFF. The CDR3 DNA follows: TGTGCCAGCAGTTCCCCCCAGCGGGGGGAACATGAGCAGTTCTTC.

V is TRBV29-1 and J is TRBJ2-7; tentative D call: TRBD1 (6 bases). The CDR3 covers 14 residues. With 4 bases removed from V and 2 bases from J, the gap between germline ends came to 15 bases. Germline CDR1 is SQVTM and CDR2 is ANQGSEA. Here the CDR3 reads CSVALDGQTYEQYF. As DNA, the CDR3 is TGCAGCGTTGCCTTAGATGGACAGACCTACGAGCAGTACTTC.

V and J are TRBV7-3 and TRBJ1-1, with D hard to call. There are 14 residues in the CDR3. Germline V CDR1 and CDR2: SGHTA, FQGTGA. Trimming took off 2 bases at V and 4 bases at J, with 11 bases between the two ends. CDR3 in amino acids: CASSLFGSSTEAFF. The DNA of the CDR3 is TGTGCCAGCAGCTTATTTGGGAGCTCCACTGAAGCTTTCTTT. Filled out from reference TRBV7-3 and TRBJ1-1, the complete variable domain reads GAGVSQTPSNKVTEKGKYVELRCDPISGHTALYWYRQSLGQGPEFLIYFQGTGAADDSGLPNDRFFAVRPEGSVSTLKIQRTERGDSAVYLCASSLFGSSTEAFFGQGTRLTVV.

The V and J genes are TRBV29-1 and TRBJ2-5; 7 nucleotides line up with TRBD1. The DNA end lines up better with TRBJ2-7; the J call may be wrong. Germline V gives CDR1 SQVTM, CDR2 ANQGSEA. The CDR3 sequence is 18 residues long. CDR3 coding DNA: TGCAGCGTTGGATTCTTCGTCTGGGACAGTCGTCTCACCTACGAGCAGTACTTC. Protein sequence: CSVGFFVWDSRLTYEQYF.

V and J are TRBV2 and TRBJ1-1; the D is unclear. The CDR3 loop spans 14 amino acids. The germline V gene has CDR1 SNHLY and CDR2 FYNNEI. V lost 1 base, J lost 4 bases, and 10 bases lay in between. The DNA of the CDR3 is TGTGCCAGCAGTGAAGGGAGGCGGGGCACTGAAGCTTTCTTT. Encoded protein: CASSEGRRGTEAFF. The full variable domain, its missing parts supplied by reference TRBV2 and TRBJ1-1, is EPEVTQTPSHQVTQMGQEVILRCVPISNHLYFYWYRQILGQKVEFLVSFYNNEISEKSEIFDDQFSVERPDGSNFTLKIRSTKLEDSAMYFCASSEGRRGTEAFFGQGTRLTVV.

The V and J genes are TRBV7-3 and TRBJ2-5, with TRBD1 identical over 9 bases. Trimming at V came to 5 bases and at J to 5 bases, leaving 6 bases not matched to a gene. This CDR3 spans 14 amino acids. Germline CDR1 and CDR2: SGHTA and FQGTGA. This CDR3 is CASSVDRGVETQYF. The CDR3 coding sequence is TGTGCCAGCAGCGTGGACAGGGGTGTCGAGACCCAGTACTTC. The full variable domain, in which reference TRBV7-3 and TRBJ2-5 provide the parts outside the CDR3, is GAGVSQTPSNKVTEKGKYVELRCDPISGHTALYWYRQSLGQGPEFLIYFQGTGAADDSGLPNDRFFAVRPEGSVSTLKIQRTERGDSAVYLCASSVDRGVETQYFGPGTRLLVL.

The chain carries TRBV13 and TRBJ1-2; D remains ambiguous. The V end was cut by 5 bases, the J end by 0 bases, with 10 bases between. The CDR3 consists of 14 residues. Germline CDR1 reads PRHDT; CDR2 reads FYEKMQ (reference sequence). For the CDR3, the DNA is TGTGCCAGCAGCCGTGGTGGCTCTAACTATGGCTACACCTTC. Translation: CASSRGGSNYGYTF.

This clone was seen more than once but under ten times. The CDR3 here is CASNWDRTNSPLHF. Here the CDR3 DNA reads TGTGCCAGCAACTGGGACAGGACCAATTCACCCCTCCACTTT. The chain combines TRBV6-5 with TRBJ1-6; 8 bases are shared with TRBD1. After removal of 7 bases from V and 7 bases from J, the junction contained 6 bases not matched to a gene. CDR3 length: 14 residues. Germline CDR1 reads MNHEY; CDR2 reads SVGAGI.

This sequence joins TRBV28 and TRBJ1-1; D ambiguous. CDR3 length: 14 amino acids. Looked up from germline, CDR1 is MDHEN and CDR2 is SYDVKM. Trimming pared 3 bases from V and 0 bases from J, leaving 8 bases between. The CDR3 is CASSFPGMNTEAFF. Written as DNA, the CDR3 is TGTGCCAGCAGTTTTCCGGGTATGAACACTGAAGCTTTCTTT.

The chain carries TRBV5-1 and TRBJ2-7; D remains ambiguous. V was trimmed by 5 bases and J by 9 bases, leaving 15 bases between them. The V gene's germline CDR1 is SGHRS and CDR2 YFSETQ. The CDR3 is made up of 12 amino acids. CDR3 bases: TGCGCCAGCAGTGCGGATCGGGTCGCGCAGTACTTC. Amino acid sequence: CASSADRVAQYF.

This clone turned up a few times. J is TRBJ1-1 and V is TRBV5-4, with D hard to call. This CDR3 is built from 14 residues. Germline V lookup: CDR1 SGHNT, CDR2 YYREEE (reference sequence). Trimming removed 4 bases from V and 7 bases from J, with 17 bases in between. CDR3 DNA sequence: TGTGCCAGCAGCCCGCGGTTCATCGTGGGTGAAGCTTTCTTT. It yields the protein CASSPRFIVGEAFF.

The chain couples TRBV21-1 to TRBJ2-7; the D segment call TRBD1 is taken from the table without a DNA check. TRBV21-1 is noted as a pseudogene. The CDR3 is 15 residues long. The CDR3 DNA reads TGTGCCAGCAGCAACCTCCGACAGGGGGCCTACGAGCAGTACTTC. Its translation is CASSNLRQGAYEQYF.

V usage is TRBV9 and J usage is TRBJ2-5; the D is unclear. The V gene's germline CDR1 is SGDLS and CDR2 YYNGEE. This CDR3 is built from 13 residues. Between the trimmed V and J ends, which lost 3 bases and 3 bases, there was a span of 9 bases. The CDR3, as DNA: TGTGCCAGCAGCGAGACTGGAGAAGAGACCCAGTACTTC. Translated: CASSETGEETQYF.

The J gene is TRBJ2-3, the V gene TRBV19; weak D call: TRBD2 (7 bases). The germline V and J ends were trimmed by 7 bases and 4 bases, with 24 bases remaining between them. The CDR3 runs 17 residues. The germline CDR1 and CDR2 sequences are LNHDA and SQIVND (reference sequence). In DNA form, the CDR3 reads TGTGCCAGTACCCCCAATTCGGGGGGCGCAATCCCAGATACGCAGTATTTT. Translated: CASTPNSGGAIPDTQYF.

The chain uses TRBV6-6 and TRBJ2-2; 10 bases map to TRBD2. J lost 1 base, V lost 8 bases, and 4 bases had no gene match. From germline, CDR1 is MNHNY and CDR2 SVGAGI (reference sequence). This CDR3 region has 15 residues. The CDR3 DNA sequence: TGTGCCAGCGGTGGGACTAGCGAGAACACCGGGGAGCTGTTTTTT. Translation gives CASGGTSENTGELFF.

The genes are TRBV27 and TRBJ2-3; TRBD2 is a possible D gene (5 bases). The CDR3 totals 13 residues. V lost 2 bases and J lost 7, with 10 bases in between. Germline V lookup: CDR1 MNHEY, CDR2 SMNVEV (reference sequence). The CDR3 sequence is CASSLTGYNTQYF. As DNA, the CDR3 is TGTGCCAGCAGTTTAACGGGGTACAATACGCAGTATTTT.

This clone was recorded once. The rearrangement links TRBV19 to TRBJ2-5, with D possibly being TRBD1 (5 bases). Germline V CDR1 and CDR2: LNHDA, SQIVND (reference sequence). The ends were cut back, 9 bases at V and 1 base at J, with 12 bases in the middle. The CDR3 is made up of 13 amino acids. The CDR3 nucleotides read TGTGCCAGCCGCAGACAGTCCCAAGAGACCCAGTACTTC. Its protein product is CASRRQSQETQYF.

The chain has TRBV18 and TRBJ1-2, with 7 bases identical to TRBD1. Germline values: CDR1 KGHSH, CDR2 LQKENI. The CDR3 extends over 17 amino acids. V was clipped by 2 bases and J by 1 base; unmatched bases: 10. CDR3 nucleotides: TGTGCCAGCTCACCAAGTTTGGGACAGAGTGGTAACTATGGCTACACCTTC. Protein: CASSPSLGQSGNYGYTF.

This clone was seen a handful of times. The chain joins TRBV6-5 to TRBJ1-5; D is unclear. Looked up from germline, CDR1 is MNHEY and CDR2 is SVGAGI. V lost 2 bases and J 1 base, leaving 9 bases between the germline ends. The CDR3 is 15 amino acids. The CDR3: CASSYSVTSNQPQHF. The CDR3 DNA reads as TGTGCCAGCAGTTACAGCGTAACAAGCAATCAGCCCCAGCATTTT.